Listed below are T cell receptor beta chains from one sample, sequenced in a study of T cells in Graves' hyperthyroidism and ophthalmopathy. TCRdb used MiXCR to reprocess the multiplex PCR reads, holding one entry per CDR3 protein. This sample yields around 690,000 distinct CDR3 sequences, of which 17% are seen a single time; less than 20% belongs to the top ten. Sequencing input: blood. These receptors were obtained from a man aged 45-65 years with Graves' hyperthyroidism. Both conserved end residues are part of each CDR3. The order of the fields is D gene, clone size, V gene, J gene, CDR3 protein, CDR3 DNA. A D gene is named only where the DNA matches it firmly. Not all rows give a size; the values are once, few, many and, for expanded clones, a class.

d_call: -; clone_size: many; v_call: TRBV28; j_call: TRBJ2-7; cdr3_aa: CASVHGSSYEQYF; cdr3_nt: TGTGCCAGCGTTCACGGGAGCTCCTACGAGCAGTACTTC
d_call: TRBD2; clone_size: -; v_call: TRBV27; j_call: TRBJ2-2; cdr3_aa: CASCLAGDFTGELFF; cdr3_nt: TGTGCCAGCTGTCTAGCGGGAGATTTCACCGGGGAGCTGTTTTTT
d_call: -; clone_size: -; v_call: TRBV25-1; j_call: TRBJ1-2; cdr3_aa: CASRGDYGYTF; cdr3_nt: TGTGCCAGTCGCGGGGACTATGGCTACACCTTC
d_call: -; clone_size: -; v_call: TRBV12-3/TRBV12-4; j_call: TRBJ1-2; cdr3_aa: CASSLSGGEFNYGYTF; cdr3_nt: TGTGCCAGCAGTTTATCGGGGGGTGAATTTAACTATGGCTACACCTTC
d_call: -; clone_size: many; v_call: TRBV3-1; j_call: TRBJ2-1; cdr3_aa: CASSHRSYNEQFF; cdr3_nt: TGTGCCAGCAGCCACAGGTCCTACAATGAGCAGTTCTTC
d_call: -; clone_size: few; v_call: TRBV5-1; j_call: TRBJ1-1; cdr3_aa: CASTAGARTEAFF; cdr3_nt: TGCGCCAGCACAGCAGGGGCGCGTACTGAAGCTTTCTTT
d_call: -; clone_size: few; v_call: TRBV5-6; j_call: TRBJ1-1; cdr3_aa: CASSFRQAYTEAFF; cdr3_nt: TGTGCCAGCAGCTTTCGACAGGCCTACACTGAAGCTTTCTTT
d_call: -; clone_size: few; v_call: TRBV30; j_call: TRBJ1-1; cdr3_aa: CAWSPLPNTEAFF; cdr3_nt: TGTGCCTGGAGTCCACTCCCGAACACTGAAGCTTTCTTT
d_call: -; clone_size: many; v_call: TRBV19; j_call: TRBJ2-1; cdr3_aa: CASRKQDFSYNEQFF; cdr3_nt: TGTGCCAGTAGAAAACAGGATTTCTCCTACAATGAGCAGTTCTTC
d_call: TRBD1; clone_size: many; v_call: TRBV30; j_call: TRBJ2-1; cdr3_aa: CAWTGTAYNEQFF; cdr3_nt: TGTGCCTGGACCGGGACAGCCTACAATGAGCAGTTCTTC
d_call: -; clone_size: -; v_call: TRBV28; j_call: TRBJ2-7; cdr3_aa: CASSLGGSNFYEQYF; cdr3_nt: TGTGCCAGCAGTTTAGGGGGGTCTAATTTCTACGAGCAGTACTTC
d_call: TRBD2; clone_size: many; v_call: TRBV7-2; j_call: TRBJ2-7; cdr3_aa: CASSFSSGRSHEQYF; cdr3_nt: TGTGCCAGCAGCTTCTCCAGCGGGAGGTCCCACGAGCAGTACTTC
d_call: -; clone_size: -; v_call: TRBV29-1; j_call: TRBJ1-1; cdr3_aa: CSVGGREDTEAFF; cdr3_nt: TGCAGCGTTGGGGGCCGAGAGGACACTGAAGCTTTCTTT
d_call: TRBD1; clone_size: -; v_call: TRBV5-6; j_call: TRBJ2-7; cdr3_aa: CASSSPRGRGREQYF; cdr3_nt: TGTGCCAGCAGCTCCCCCCGCGGCAGGGGGCGAGAGCAGTACTTC
d_call: TRBD2; clone_size: -; v_call: TRBV6-5; j_call: TRBJ2-1; cdr3_aa: CASSYLRNSGSQFF; cdr3_nt: TGTGCCAGCAGTTACTTGAGGAATAGCGGGAGTCAGTTCTTC
d_call: TRBD1; clone_size: many; v_call: TRBV7-2; j_call: TRBJ2-3; cdr3_aa: CASSTGGNTQYF; cdr3_nt: TGTGCCAGCAGTACAGGGGGAAATACGCAGTATTTT
d_call: -; clone_size: many; v_call: TRBV10-3; j_call: TRBJ2-7; cdr3_aa: CAIRGADPVYEQYF; cdr3_nt: TGTGCCATCAGGGGCGCCGACCCAGTCTACGAGCAGTACTTC
d_call: TRBD2; clone_size: many; v_call: TRBV2; j_call: TRBJ2-1; cdr3_aa: CASSSTSGVPYNEQFF; cdr3_nt: TGTGCCAGCAGCAGTACTAGCGGGGTTCCCTACAATGAGCAGTTCTTC
d_call: -; clone_size: few; v_call: TRBV7-9; j_call: TRBJ2-3; cdr3_aa: CASGVSRDPTDTQYF; cdr3_nt: TGTGCCAGCGGGGTTAGTAGGGACCCCACAGATACGCAGTATTTT
d_call: -; clone_size: -; v_call: TRBV19; j_call: TRBJ1-1; cdr3_aa: CASSTREGNTEAFF; cdr3_nt: TGTGCCAGTAGTACGCGGGAGGGGAACACTGAAGCTTTCTTT
d_call: TRBD1; clone_size: -; v_call: TRBV11-2; j_call: TRBJ1-1; cdr3_aa: CAGSLGTGAFEAFF; cdr3_nt: TGTGCCGGCAGCTTAGGGACAGGGGCTTTTGAGGCTTTCTTT
d_call: -; clone_size: many; v_call: TRBV10-1; j_call: TRBJ2-7; cdr3_aa: CASSERGKYEQYF; cdr3_nt: TGCGCCAGCAGTGAGCGGGGAAAGTACGAGCAGTACTTC